This is a list of T cell receptor beta chains from one sample in a study of T cell responses to AZD1222 COVID-19 vaccine. Generated by immunoSEQ multiplex PCR, the TCRdb table keeps only in-frame clones and is missing some. Among 95,000 to 100,000 clones listed, 80% to 90% were seen once. The sequencing here drew on peripheral blood, taken 28 days after the second AZD1222 dose. The receptors derive from an adult who received the AZD1222 COVID-19 vaccine. The CDR3 runs from the conserved cysteine through the conserved F or W. D genes are given only for firm matches. Size is stated for part of the rows, as once, few or many counts, or as a class when the clone is expanded.

D	V	size	J	DNA	CDR3
-	TRBV5-1	-	TRBJ2-3	TGCGCCAGCAGCTTCTCGTCCAGCACAGATACGCAGTATTTT	CASSFSSSTDTQYF
TRBD1	TRBV10-3	-	TRBJ1-1	TGTGCCACAGGACAGGGGGCAGGGGGCACTGAAGCTTTCTTT	CATGQGAGGTEAFF
-	TRBV14	-	TRBJ2-1	TGTGCCAGCAGCCCTAGGCTTTCCTACAATGAGCAGTTCTTC	CASSPRLSYNEQFF
-	TRBV7-9	once	TRBJ1-4	TGTGCCAGCAGCCCAGGGTCAGGCCGTACCAATAATGAAAAACTGTTTTTT	CASSPGSGRTNNEKLFF
TRBD2	TRBV30	-	TRBJ2-1	TGTGCCTGGAGTGTACTGGGTGTTAGCGGGAGTCCCCATGAGCAGTTCTTC	CAWSVLGVSGSPHEQFF
-	TRBV27	-	TRBJ2-1	TGTGCCAGCAGTCCCGGGTGGAATGAGCAGTTCTTC	CASSPGWNEQFF
TRBD2	TRBV5-5	-	TRBJ2-7	TGTGCCAGCAGCCCCACACCCCTAGCGGATATAACCTACGAGCAGTACTTC	CASSPTPLADITYEQYF
-	TRBV12-3/TRBV12-4	-	TRBJ1-1	TGTGCCAGCAGTTTAGATGGGAACACTGAAGCTTTCTTT	CASSLDGNTEAFF
-	TRBV27	once	TRBJ2-2	TGTGCCAGCAGTAAAACGCACAGCCTCACCGGGGAGCTGTTTTTT	CASSKTHSLTGELFF
TRBD2	TRBV6-5	-	TRBJ2-7	TGTGCCAGCAGGGATAGCGGGAGGGGCGAGCAGTACTTC	CASRDSGRGEQYF
TRBD2	TRBV11-2	-	TRBJ2-5	TGTGCCAGCAGCTTAAGCGGGGACTTCTATCTGGGAGCCCAGTACTTC	CASSLSGDFYLGAQYF
-	TRBV7-2	-	TRBJ2-7	TGTGCCAGCAGCCCAGATGCATACGAGCAGTACTTC	CASSPDAYEQYF
TRBD1	TRBV4-1	-	TRBJ2-5	TGCGCCAGCAGCCCCGAGGGACAGTTCCAAGAGACCCAGTACTTC	CASSPEGQFQETQYF
-	TRBV7-8	-	TRBJ2-5	TGTGCCAGCAGGAGCCGGGGACCGGCAAAAGAGACCCAGTACTTC	CASRSRGPAKETQYF
-	TRBV28	-	TRBJ2-1	TGTGCCAGCAGGGGGAACAAGAGCCAGTTCTTC	CASRGNKSQFF
-	TRBV5-4	-	TRBJ2-2	TGTGCCAGCAGCCCCAGGGTGGGTAACACCGGGGAGCTGTTTTTT	CASSPRVGNTGELFF
TRBD2	TRBV27	-	TRBJ2-7	TGTGCCAGCGGGTCGGGAGGCTCCTACGAGCAGTACTTC	CASGSGGSYEQYF
-	TRBV7-9	-	TRBJ1-6	TGTGCCAGCAGCTTAGGGGTAGGAGCAAATTCACCCCTCCACTTT	CASSLGVGANSPLHF